The 21 T cell receptor beta chains below all came from one sample that was sequenced in a study of blood T cells in healthy people across ages. PCR was performed a second time for roughly 7 to 11 cycles using a sample-barcoded 5' primer and a J-beta primer mix. One entry per CDR3 protein results from TCRdb running MiXCR on the 5' RACE reads. Among just over 800,000 distinct CDR3 sequences listed, roughly 60% were seen once. The specimen was blood. The receptors shown here come from a man aged 30 to 39 in good health.

The V call is TRBV7-8, the J call TRBJ1-5; TRBD1 is a possible D gene (5 bases). The CDR3 consists of 15 residues. With 1 base removed from V and 2 bases from J, the gap between germline ends came to 9 bases. Germline assignment: CDR1 SGHVS and CDR2 FQNEAQ. CDR3 coding DNA: TGTGCCAGCAGCTTAGTTCTGACAGGCAATCAGCCCCAGCATTTT. Translated, it gives CASSLVLTGNQPQHF.

The chain has TRBV3-1 and TRBJ2-3, with TRBD1 matching 8 bases. The J segment lost 2 bases and the V segment lost 5 bases, leaving 9 bases of the junction unmatched. CDR3 size: 16 residues. Germline V gene sequence: CDR1 LGHDT, CDR2 YNNKEL (reference sequence). The CDR3 DNA reads as TGTGCCAGCAGCAAAACCGGGACAGGCCTCACAGATACGCAGTATTTT. Translation gives CASSKTGTGLTDTQYF.

The rearrangement links TRBV3-1 to TRBJ2-3; a weak D match, TRBD1 (5 bases). Germline V lookup: CDR1 LGHDT, CDR2 YNNKEL (reference sequence). V lost 1 base and J 3 bases, leaving 11 bases between the germline ends. The CDR3 spans 15 residues. CDR3 amino acids: CASSQVWGPTDTQYF. The CDR3, as DNA: TGTGCCAGCAGCCAAGTTTGGGGCCCGACAGATACGCAGTATTTT.

In DNA form, the CDR3 reads TGTGCCAGCAGCCAGGCTCTTGGAGGGGCCGATACGCAGTATTTT. As protein: CASSQALGGADTQYF. This chain uses TRBV4-2 with TRBJ2-3; D might be TRBD2 (6 bases). Trimming took 3 bases from V and 6 from J, leaving 16 bases between them. The CDR3 extends over 15 amino acids. Germline CDR1 reads LGHNA; CDR2 reads YNFKEQ.

This clonotype has a handful of counts. The chain is built from TRBV4-3 and TRBJ2-3; 7 nucleotides match TRBD2. CDR3 length equals 16 residues. V lost 1 base to trimming and J lost 4 bases; unmatched junction nucleotides: 8. Germline V CDR1 and CDR2: LGHNA, YSLEER. CDR3 nucleotide sequence: TGCGCCAGCAGCCAAGGAGCGGGGTTCTCACCAGATACGCAGTATTTT. Translation gives CASSQGAGFSPDTQYF.

In DNA form, the CDR3 reads TGTGCCAGCAGCCTTGCCGAAAGTGCTGGGCACACAGATACGCAGTATTTT. Its protein is CASSLAESAGHTDTQYF. The rearrangement joins TRBV4-2 to TRBJ2-3; unclear D gene. CDR3 length: 17 residues. Per the germline V gene, CDR1 is LGHNA and CDR2 is YNFKEQ. V was clipped by 4 bases and J by 2 bases, with 19 bases between them.

V usage is TRBV20-1 and J usage is TRBJ2-4, with 11 bases identical to TRBD1. The CDR3 is 13 residues long. Germline V gives CDR1 DFQATT, CDR2 SNEGSKA (reference sequence). V trimming: 6 bases; J trimming: 8 bases; junction bases outside the gene matches: 6. CDR3 region: CSASDRGLHIQYF. The CDR3 bases are TGCAGTGCCTCGGACAGGGGGCTACACATTCAGTACTTC.

The V gene is TRBV27, the J gene TRBJ2-2, with D unclear. This CDR3 is built from 14 residues. Germline assignment: CDR1 MNHEY and CDR2 SMNVEV (reference sequence). Trimming pared 5 bases from V and 3 bases from J, leaving 10 bases between. DNA of the CDR3: TGTGCCAGCAGTATCGGCGCTGACACCGGGGAGCTGTTTTTT. Protein product: CASSIGADTGELFF.

This clonotype appeared a few times. The rearrangement links TRBV12-3 or TRBV12-4 to TRBJ1-2; D not certain. The CDR3 is made up of 16 amino acids. V was trimmed by 4 bases and J by 4 bases, leaving 19 bases between them. CDR3 sequence: CASSSPGRGLSYGYTF. The CDR3 region has the DNA TGTGCCAGCAGTTCCCCGGGAAGAGGGTTGAGCTATGGCTACACCTTC.

This clonotype was picked up a small number of times. The chain is built from TRBV7-2 and TRBJ2-7; 7 nucleotides line up with TRBD1. Germline V lookup: CDR1 SGHTA, CDR2 FQGNSA. J gave up 10 bases and V 2 bases, and 14 bases lay outside the gene matches. The CDR3 consists of 15 residues. The CDR3 DNA follows: TGTGCCAGCAGCTTATCCCCGACAGGGACCATTCCCCAGTACTTC. It translates to CASSLSPTGTIPQYF.

The CDR3 here is CSSLSGGDPSYEQYF. CDR3 bases: TGCAGTAGTCTTAGCGGGGGGGACCCTTCCTACGAGCAGTACTTC. The chain uses TRBV20-1 and TRBJ2-7, with 11 bases matching TRBD2. V lost 8 bases, J lost 1 base, and 10 bases stayed unmatched. The CDR3 totals 15 residues. Germline V gene lookup returns CDR1 DFQATT and CDR2 SNEGSKA (reference sequence).

V gene TRBV7-9 combines with J gene TRBJ2-5; D gene uncertain. The V end lost 7 bases, the J end lost 2 bases, and 5 bases lay between the germline ends. The CDR3 contains 11 residues. Germline V lookup: CDR1 SEHNR, CDR2 FQNEAQ (reference sequence). CDR3 protein: CASNSQETQYF. CDR3 coding DNA: TGTGCCAGCAACAGTCAAGAGACCCAGTACTTC.

Details on this clonotype: An end of the junction differs from the germline gene, which may be a read error. This sequence joins TRBV6-5 and TRBJ2-1; D is possibly TRBD2 (5 bases). The CDR3 is 14 amino acids. Germline V gene sequence: CDR1 MNHEY, CDR2 SVGAGI. This CDR3 reads CASTSRAFINVQFF. The CDR3 coding sequence is TGTGCCAGCACGTCGAGGGCCTTTATCAATGTGCAGTTCTTC.

This clonotype was counted between two and nine times. The chain couples TRBV7-3 to TRBJ2-5; D possibly uses TRBD1 or TRBD2 (5 bases each). The DNA end favors TRBJ2-7, so the J call may be wrong. Germline-derived CDR1 and CDR2 are SGHTA and FQGTGA. CDR3 length: 15 amino acids. This chain's CDR3 is CASSPGAKQRGEQYF. Here the CDR3 DNA reads TGTGCCAGCAGCCCCGGGGCCAAACAAAGGGGCGAGCAGTACTTC.

This clonotype was counted ten times or more. The V and J genes are TRBV6-6 and TRBJ2-7, with 9 positions matching TRBD2. V gave up 6 bases and J gave up 3 bases; unmatched junction bases: 15. The germline V gene encodes CDR1 MNHNY and CDR2 SVGAGI (reference sequence). The CDR3 length is 17 residues. The CDR3 here is CASRGPGTSSENYEQYF. DNA for the CDR3: TGTGCCAGCAGGGGACCCGGGACTAGCTCAGAAAACTACGAGCAGTACTTC.

In regard to this clonotype: A junction boundary mismatches the germline segment, possibly from a read error. This chain joins TRBV10-3 and TRBJ2-3, with 9 bases aligning to TRBD1. Germline values: CDR1 ENHRY, CDR2 SYGVKD. CDR3 length: 15 amino acids. The CDR3 loop reads CAIRLDRGRPDTQYF. CDR3 in DNA: TGTGCCATCAGACTGGACAGGGGAAGGCCAGATACACAGTATTTT.

This clonotype was counted a few times. The chain combines TRBV4-2 with TRBJ2-4, with 8 bases fitting TRBD2. The closer fit of TRBJ2-7 to the DNA end suggests the J call may be wrong. The germline V gene encodes CDR1 LGHNA and CDR2 YNFKEQ. The CDR3 runs to 17 residues. CDR3 residues: CASSPPLRGGTSYEQYF. In DNA, the CDR3 is TGTGCCAGCAGCCCACCCCTTCGCGGGGGGACCTCCTACGAGCAGTACTTC.

CDR3 nucleotides: TGTGCCAGCAGTAATCTAGCGGGGGGCAGATACTCCTACAATGAGCAGTTCTTC. Translated, it gives CASSNLAGGRYSYNEQFF. The chain employs TRBV6-1 and TRBJ2-1; 11 positions match TRBD2. The CDR3 contains 18 residues. The J segment lost 0 bases and the V segment lost 5 bases, leaving 9 bases of the junction unmatched. The germline V gene encodes CDR1 MNHNS and CDR2 SASEGT.

This clonotype occurred a few times. This chain uses TRBV5-1 with TRBJ2-3; TRBD1 is a possible D gene (6 bases). In germline, CDR1 is SGHRS, CDR2 YFSETQ. V gave up 3 bases and J gave up 5 bases, with 13 bases separating them. The CDR3 is 14 residues long. The chain's CDR3 is CASSSSGAGDTQYF. CDR3 sequence (DNA): TGCGCCAGCAGCTCATCAGGGGCTGGAGATACGCAGTATTTT.

The rearrangement uses TRBV28 and TRBJ1-2; the D gene is possibly TRBD1 (6 bases). In germline, CDR1 is MDHEN, CDR2 SYDVKM. Between the trimmed V and J ends, which lost 6 bases and 4 bases, there was a span of 21 bases. The CDR3 is made up of 16 amino acids. The CDR3 region is CASSSIGGRGGYGYTF. CDR3 in DNA: TGTGCCAGCAGCAGTATTGGGGGGCGAGGAGGCTATGGCTACACCTTC.

This clonotype was counted a few times. The rearrangement uses TRBV20-1 and TRBJ2-5, with no clear D. V was clipped by 3 bases and J by 3 bases, with 11 bases between them. The germline CDR1 and CDR2 sequences are DFQATT and SNEGSKA (reference sequence). This CDR3 region has 13 residues. The DNA for the CDR3 is TGCAGTGCTAGGGTCTGGGCGGAAGAGACCCAGTACTTC. Translated: CSARVWAEETQYF.